This entry lists 8 T cell receptor beta chains sequenced from one sample in a study of T cell responses to AZD1222 COVID-19 vaccine. Using immunoSEQ multiplex PCR, the repertoire was profiled, and TCRdb retains in-frame clones only, with some absent. The profile shows some 200,000 clones, about 94% of them singletons. Sequenced material: peripheral blood, taken 28 days after the second dose of the MenACWY control vaccine. These TCRs come from an adult who received the MenACWY meningococcal vaccine as a control.

The chain is built from TRBV6-5 and TRBJ2-7; 8 bases map to TRBD2. The CDR3 is made up of 15 amino acids. Looked up from germline, CDR1 is MNHEY and CDR2 is SVGAGI. The junction had 5 bases not matched to a gene; V was cut back by 2 bases and J by 2 bases. Written as DNA, the CDR3 is TGTGCCAGCAGTTACAAAGCGGGAGCGACCTACGAGCAGTACTTC. As protein: CASSYKAGATYEQYF.

The chain combines TRBV28 with TRBJ1-6, with no clear D. Trimming removed 2 bases at V and 18 bases at J, with 14 bases between. This CDR3 contains 12 residues. The V gene's germline CDR1 is MDHEN and CDR2 SYDVKM. As DNA, the CDR3 is TGTGCCAGCAGTTTAGGAGCCGGGAGGGCCCACTTT. Its translation: CASSLGAGRAHF.

The chain links TRBV5-4 to TRBJ1-6; D uncertain. Looked up from germline, CDR1 is SGHNT and CDR2 is YYREEE (reference sequence). V was cut by 4 bases and J by 8 bases, with 16 bases left in between. This CDR3 contains 15 residues. The CDR3 nucleotides read TGTGCCAGCAGCCTCCTAGGGCTTTCGGATTCACCCCTCCACTTT. Protein product: CASSLLGLSDSPLHF.

V usage is TRBV3-1 (or the pseudogene TRBV3-2) and J usage is TRBJ2-7, with TRBD1 matching over 8 bases. The germline CDR1 and CDR2 sequences are LGHDT and YNNKEL (reference sequence). V dropped 5 bases and J dropped 2; count of bases not matched to a gene: 8. The CDR3 has 15 amino acids. In DNA, the CDR3 is TGTGCCAGCAGCTCGTGGACAGGGTCGGCCTACGAGCAGTACTTC. Translation: CASSSWTGSAYEQYF.

CDR3 sequence (DNA): TGTGCCAGCAGCGTAGTGGGCGGGGGGGCTTCAGATACGCAGTATTTT. Protein product: CASSVVGGGASDTQYF. The chain carries TRBV9 and TRBJ2-3, with 9 bases matching TRBD2. The CDR3 totals 16 residues. J lost 4 bases, V lost 0 bases, and 6 bases had no gene match. Germline CDR1 is SGDLS and CDR2 is YYNGEE.

This chain uses TRBV29-1 with TRBJ2-5; tentative D call: TRBD1 (6 bases). The length of the CDR3 is 13 residues. Germline V gives CDR1 SQVTM, CDR2 ANQGSEA. V lost 3 bases, J lost 0 bases, and 8 bases lay in between. The CDR3 region has the DNA TGCAGCGTTGACAGGGGAGACCAAGAGACCCAGTACTTC. This sequence encodes CSVDRGDQETQYF.

The rearrangement uses TRBV28 and TRBJ1-6; D possibly corresponds to TRBD1 (5 bases). V was cut by 3 bases and J by 10 bases, with 10 bases left in between. This CDR3 has 13 amino acids. Germline CDR1 is MDHEN and CDR2 is SYDVKM. CDR3 sequence (DNA): TGTGCCAGCAGTTTGGGGGAGGTCTCACCCCTCCACTTT. As protein: CASSLGEVSPLHF.

This chain uses TRBV3-1 (or the pseudogene TRBV3-2) with TRBJ2-1; D gene uncertain. V was trimmed by 0 bases and J by 0 bases, leaving 6 bases between them. The CDR3 is 15 amino acids. Per germline, CDR1 LGHDT and CDR2 YNNKEL (reference sequence). The DNA for the CDR3 is TGTGCCAGCAGCCAAGAACCACTCTCCTACAATGAGCAGTTCTTC. Amino acid sequence: CASSQEPLSYNEQFF.